These 30 T cell receptor beta chains were sequenced from one sample in a study of early T cells in non-severe SARS-CoV-2 infection. TCRdb used MiXCR to reprocess the 5' RACE reads, holding one entry per CDR3 protein. The table lists about 77,000 distinct CDR3 sequences, about a sixth of them singletons. Sequenced sample: whole blood. The receptors here all came from an adult who was a healthcare worker with PCR-confirmed SARS-CoV-2 infection or an uninfected control (not recorded which).

The chain carries TRBV7-6 and TRBJ1-2; D is unresolved. The ends were cut back, 1 base at V and 6 bases at J, with 9 bases in the middle. The CDR3 sequence is 13 residues long. Germline V lookup: CDR1 SGHVS, CDR2 FNYEAQ. CDR3 nucleotides: TGTGCCAGCAGCTTAGACCCCGGCCATGGCTACACCTTC. It specifies CASSLDPGHGYTF.

Ten or more counts support this clonotype. J is TRBJ2-1 and V is TRBV6-6; 12 bases line up with TRBD2. With V trimmed by 5 bases and J by 0 bases, 2 bases remained unmatched. Germline values: CDR1 MNHNY, CDR2 SVGAGI (reference sequence). CDR3 length: 16 amino acids. For the CDR3, the DNA is TGTGCCAGCAGTCTGACTAGCGGGAGCTCCTACAATGAGCAGTTCTTC. Translating it yields CASSLTSGSSYNEQFF.

This clonotype has more than one count but fewer than ten. J is TRBJ2-7 and V is TRBV10-1, with 11 bases aligning to TRBD2. The CDR3 loop spans 14 amino acids. The germline V gene has CDR1 WNHNN and CDR2 SYGVQD (reference sequence). Trimming cost V 4 bases and J 3 bases; bases outside gene matches: 2. CDR3 protein: CASSASGGFYEQYF. The DNA for the CDR3 is TGCGCCAGCAGTGCTAGCGGGGGGTTCTACGAGCAGTACTTC.

This clonotype was detected a few times. V and J are TRBV6-5 and TRBJ1-1; tentative D call: TRBD1 (6 bases). Germline CDR1 is MNHEY and CDR2 is SVGAGI. Deletions cut 4 bases from V and 1 base from J, with 10 bases between. The CDR3 has 14 residues. The CDR3 here is CASSSQGRNTEAFF. The CDR3 DNA sequence: TGTGCCAGCAGTTCACAGGGACGGAACACTGAAGCTTTCTTT.

The chain couples TRBV5-6 to TRBJ2-2; D is uncertain. V lost 1 base to trimming and J lost 5 bases, with 12 bases between them. CDR3 length equals 15 residues. Germline assignment: CDR1 SGHDT and CDR2 YYEEEE. The CDR3 region has the DNA TGTGCCAGCAGCTTGAGGCAGGTTAGGACCGGGGAGCTGTTTTTT. Translation: CASSLRQVRTGELFF.

This chain links TRBV12-3 or TRBV12-4 with TRBJ2-7, with D maybe TRBD2 (5 bases). The CDR3 has 14 amino acids. V lost 3 bases to trimming and J lost 5 bases, with 14 bases between them. The CDR3 DNA reads as TGTGCCAGCAGTTTCCCGGGGAGTCGCGACGAGCAGTACTTC. Translating it yields CASSFPGSRDEQYF.

The J gene is TRBJ2-7, the V gene TRBV11-2, with 12 bases that match TRBD2. Germline trimming cut 1 base from V and 3 bases from J; bases unmatched to any gene: 4. Germline CDR1 SGHAT, CDR2 FQNNGV. The CDR3 is 16 amino acids. CDR3 sequence reads: CASSLGLAGGIYEQYF. The DNA of the CDR3 is TGTGCCAGCAGCTTAGGTCTAGCGGGGGGGATCTACGAGCAGTACTTC.

This clonotype occurred a few times. Possible read error: a much larger clone is one base away. The chain combines TRBV5-4 with TRBJ2-7; 7 nucleotides align to TRBD1. Germline assignment: CDR1 SGHNT and CDR2 YYREEE (reference sequence). The ends lost 0 bases at V and 3 bases at J; junction bases unmatched: 0. This CDR3 is built from 13 residues. The CDR3 nucleotides are TGTGCCAGCAGCTTGGGGACAGGCTACGAGCAGTACTTC. As protein: CASSLGTGYEQYF.

This clonotype has more than one count but fewer than ten. The chain is built from TRBV5-1 and TRBJ2-5, with D perhaps matching TRBD1 (6 bases). V was trimmed by 4 bases and J by 0 bases, leaving 16 bases between them. This CDR3 spans 16 amino acids. Germline CDR1 reads SGHRS; CDR2 reads YFSETQ. The CDR3 is CASSLTGRGYQETQYF. The CDR3 DNA reads TGCGCCAGCAGCCTAACAGGGAGAGGGTACCAAGAGACCCAGTACTTC.

This clonotype was detected a few times. This sequence joins TRBV6-5 and TRBJ1-2; no definite D call. CDR3 length: 13 residues. The V and J ends lost 7 bases and 1 base respectively, with 10 bases between them. CDR1 and CDR2 (germline): MNHEY, SVGAGI. For the CDR3, the DNA is TGTGCCAGCACCGTCAGTCTTAACTATGGCTACACCTTC. This gives the protein CASTVSLNYGYTF.

The J gene is TRBJ2-1, the V gene TRBV18; 10 bases map to TRBD2. Germline V gives CDR1 KGHSH, CDR2 LQKENI. The CDR3 runs 15 residues. The junction had 2 bases not matched to a gene; V was cut back by 1 base and J by 5 bases. CDR3 DNA sequence: TGTGCCAGCTCACCACGGACTAGCGGCAACAATGAGCAGTTCTTC. It specifies CASSPRTSGNNEQFF.

The chain uses TRBV25-1 and TRBJ2-1; TRBD2 agrees at 10 bases. Trimming cost V 7 bases and J 7 bases; bases outside gene matches: 7. The CDR3 length is 14 residues. Germline V gene sequence: CDR1 MGHDK, CDR2 SYGVNS. The CDR3 here is CASTPGLAQNEQFF. The DNA for the CDR3 is TGTGCCAGCACTCCGGGACTAGCGCAGAATGAGCAGTTCTTC.

This clonotype was counted only a few times. The chain couples TRBV11-2 to TRBJ2-2, with D maybe TRBD1 (6 bases). The CDR3 is 16 residues long. Germline CDR1 reads SGHAT; CDR2 reads FQNNGV. Trimming took off 7 bases at V and 0 bases at J, with 15 bases between the two ends. CDR3 bases: TGTGCCAGCACTCCAAGAGGGGGTCCGAACACCGGGGAGCTGTTTTTT. Its protein product is CASTPRGGPNTGELFF.

This clonotype is a singleton in its sample. The gene calls are TRBV11-3 and TRBJ2-7; D might be TRBD1 (6 bases). V shed 0 bases and J shed 6 bases, with 6 bases lying between them. CDR1 SGHNT and CDR2 YENEEA come from the germline V gene. The CDR3 is made up of 12 amino acids. The CDR3 coding sequence is TGTGCCAGCAGCTTAGACAGGGGCGAGCAGTACTTC. Translated: CASSLDRGEQYF.

This clonotype was found a few times. J is TRBJ2-7 and V is TRBV11-2; 8 positions match TRBD1. The length of the CDR3 is 15 residues. Germline CDR1 and CDR2: SGHAT and FQNNGV. The V segment lost 4 bases and the J segment 3 bases; nucleotides outside the gene matches: 8. DNA of the CDR3: TGTGCCAGCAGCTCCCGAACGACAGGGGTCTACGAGCAGTACTTC. Amino acid sequence: CASSSRTTGVYEQYF.

The chain employs TRBV21-1 and TRBJ2-7; TRBD2, the table's D call, lacks a check against the DNA. TRBV21-1 is a pseudogene. The CDR3 loop spans 14 amino acids. The CDR3 sequence: CASSKRAVGREQYF. In nucleotides, the CDR3 is TGTGCCAGCAGCAAGAGGGCGGTGGGCCGCGAGCAGTACTTC.

This clonotype has a count of ten or more. The chain carries TRBV19 and TRBJ2-2, with TRBD1 matching 9 bases. This CDR3 spans 16 amino acids. The V gene's germline CDR1 is LNHDA and CDR2 SQIVND (reference sequence). Trimming cost V 4 bases and J 9 bases; bases outside gene matches: 12. In nucleotides, the CDR3 is TGTGCCAGTAGTACGTCTCCGGGACAGGGTAGAAGGGAGCTGTTTTTT. Amino acid sequence: CASSTSPGQGRRELFF.

The rearrangement links TRBV30 to TRBJ2-7, with D perhaps TRBD1 (6 bases). V was shortened by 8 bases and J by 0 bases, with 14 bases between the two germline ends. The CDR3 length is 13 residues. Germline V CDR1 and CDR2: GTSNPN, SVGIG (reference sequence). The CDR3: CARTSGASYEQYF. The CDR3 DNA reads TGTGCCCGGACCTCAGGGGCCTCCTACGAGCAGTACTTC.

The table lists this clonotype with a few counts. This chain connects TRBV28 to TRBJ2-2; D remains unclear. CDR1 is MDHEN, CDR2 SYDVKM, per germline. The CDR3 loop spans 13 amino acids. V was cut by 11 bases and J by 3 bases, with 13 bases left in between. The DNA of the CDR3 is TGTGCCCTCCGCTCCGCTTACACCGGGGAGCTGTTTTTT. Amino acids: CALRSAYTGELFF.

This clonotype was recorded at least ten times. CDR3 nucleotide sequence: TGTGCCAGCAGCTTAGTACGGCTAGCGGTCTACAATGAGCAGTTCTTC. Its translation is CASSLVRLAVYNEQFF. The chain carries TRBV7-2 and TRBJ2-1; TRBD2 matches at 7 bases. The length of the CDR3 is 16 residues. The germline CDR1 and CDR2 sequences are SGHTA and FQGNSA. V gave up 1 base and J gave up 3 bases; unmatched junction bases: 6.

This chain connects TRBV28 to TRBJ1-1; D not resolved. Germline assignment: CDR1 MDHEN and CDR2 SYDVKM. This CDR3 is 13 amino acids long. V dropped 3 bases and J dropped 0 bases, with 5 bases sitting between them. The CDR3 spells CASSFMLNTEAFF. DNA of the CDR3: TGTGCCAGCAGTTTTATGTTGAACACTGAAGCTTTCTTT.

The V call is TRBV14, the J call TRBJ2-1; 9 nucleotides align to TRBD2. There are 17 residues in the CDR3. V trimming: 1 base; J trimming: 7 bases; junction bases outside the gene matches: 11. Looked up from germline, CDR1 is SGHDN and CDR2 is FVKESK. This chain's CDR3 is CASSQVPRLAARNEQFF. CDR3 bases: TGTGCCAGCAGCCAAGTCCCTAGACTAGCGGCGAGGAATGAGCAGTTCTTC. Variable domain in full (rest from reference TRBV14 and TRBJ2-1): EAGVTQFPSHSVIEKGQTVTLRCDPISGHDNLYWYRRVMGKEIKFLLHFVKESKQDESGMPNNRFLAERTGGTYSTLKVQPAELEDSGVYFCASSQVPRLAARNEQFFGPGTRLTVL.

This chain links TRBV25-1 with TRBJ1-1, with D tentatively TRBD1 (5 bases). The CDR3 is 15 residues long. Germline CDR1 reads MGHDK; CDR2 reads SYGVNS. Between the trimmed V and J ends, which lost 1 base and 1 base, there was a span of 10 bases. This CDR3 reads CASSEWGPRNTEAFF. The CDR3 nucleotides read TGTGCCAGCAGTGAATGGGGACCCCGGAACACTGAAGCTTTCTTT.

The sample holds a few counts of this clonotype. The chain employs TRBV6-4 and TRBJ2-1; possibly TRBD2 for D (6 bases). Germline CDR1 and CDR2: MRHNA and SNTAGT. V was pared by 4 bases and J by 0 bases, with 10 bases between. The CDR3 contains 15 residues. The CDR3 protein is CASSVDGSSYNEQFF. Here the CDR3 DNA reads TGTGCCAGCAGTGTCGACGGGAGCTCCTACAATGAGCAGTTCTTC.

Remarks on this clonotype: This may come from a read error, since a much larger clone is one base off. The V call is TRBV5-4, the J call TRBJ2-7, with 10 bases aligning to TRBD1. The CDR3 totals 14 residues. Germline loops: CDR1 SGHNT, CDR2 YYREEE (reference sequence). CDR3 coding DNA: TGTGCCGGCAGCACAGGACAGGGGGCCTACGAGCAGTACTTC. As protein: CAGSTGQGAYEQYF.

This clonotype was observed a few times. This CDR3 fails to terminate in the conserved phenylalanine or tryptophan, so it likely reflects a read error. Because the CDR3's place on the DNA is in doubt, the DNA is left out and the CDR3 is given as listed by TCRdb. The chain has TRBV10-3 and TRBJ2-7. The CDR3 contains 12 residues when both ends are counted. From germline, CDR1 is ENHRY and CDR2 SYGVKD. The chain's CDR3 is CAISEDTTSLRL.

The chain recombines TRBV3-1 with TRBJ2-5; D is undetermined. V was trimmed by 1 base and J by 5 bases, leaving 8 bases between them. Germline V CDR1 and CDR2: LGHDT, YNNKEL (reference sequence). CDR3 length: 13 amino acids. As DNA, the CDR3 is TGTGCCAGCAGCCAAGTACCCGACGAGACCCAGTACTTC. This translates into CASSQVPDETQYF.

This clonotype has just a few counts. The rearrangement links TRBV19 to TRBJ2-3, with 10 bases that match TRBD1. The CDR3 is made up of 15 amino acids. V trimming: 5 bases; J trimming: 5 bases; junction bases outside the gene matches: 7. CDR1 LNHDA and CDR2 SQIVND come from the germline V gene (reference sequence). The CDR3 is CASSVGGQGKDTQYF. The CDR3 DNA sequence: TGTGCCAGTAGTGTCGGGGGACAGGGGAAAGATACGCAGTATTTT.

This chain uses TRBV12-5 with TRBJ1-5; D remains ambiguous. CDR3 length: 13 amino acids. Trimming removed 1 base from V and 5 bases from J, with 6 bases in between. Germline V gene lookup returns CDR1 LGHNT and CDR2 FRNRAP. CDR3 coding DNA: TGTGCTAGTGGTTTGGGGATAGATCAGCCCCAGCATTTT. Translating gives CASGLGIDQPQHF.

This clonotype has a handful of counts. The CDR3 DNA is TGCAGCGTTCAACAGGGCTCTGGGGCCAACGTCCTGACTTTC. This codes for CSVQQGSGANVLTF. V gene TRBV29-1 combines with J gene TRBJ2-6, with a tentative D call TRBD1 (6 bases). The CDR3 is 14 amino acids. Germline-derived CDR1 and CDR2 are SQVTM and ANQGSEA. V was pared by 5 bases and J by 0 bases, with 8 bases between.